This T cell receptor beta chain was retrieved from a study of molecular identifiers for immune sequencing clone quantification. Overall study context: Sequencing covered four of five parts into which replicate RNA from around 20,000 or 100,000 naive CD8 cells was split.

The table lists this clonotype with many counts. Its antigen is undetermined. The CDR3 runs 13 residues. Trimming removed 9 bases from V and 1 base from J, with 12 bases in between. Germline V gene lookup returns CDR1 MNHEY and CDR2 SVGEGT. General study points: Clones with over 20 RNA copies captured over 98% of effector molecules but under 1% of naive ones.

One entry per CDR3 protein, called by TCRdb with MiXCR from the PCR reads. Counted here are some 320,000 distinct CDR3 sequences, roughly 24% occurring once; the ten biggest clones make up 0.74%. Sequencing libraries of naive CD8 cells derived from around 20,000 to 1,000,000 sorted cells with 10%, 30% or 50% RNA. Input material: naive CD8+ T cells from blood, with Jurkat cell RNA spiked in. The sample's subset: FACS-sorted CD8+CD4-CCR7+CD45RA+ naive T cells. This chain connects TRBV6-2 or TRBV6-3 to TRBJ1-1, with D unclear. This clonotype was obtained from a human donor in good health. Some libraries in this study had Jurkat cell RNA spiked in. This CDR3 reads CASIRRENTEAFF. In DNA, the CDR3 is TGTGCCAGTATCAGGAGAGAGAACACTGAAGCTTTCTTT.